The T cell receptor beta chain described here comes from a study of blood T cell repertoires in COVID-19. Across the study: Spain, Italy and the United States supplied samples that represented acute and convalescent COVID-19. T cells, B-cell-depleted T cells, or PBMCs supplied cDNA or gDNA.

Per the study methods: Reference gene primer amplification gave nucleated cell count estimates. Assay used: immunoSEQ multiplex PCR; TCRdb lists only in-frame clones, some missing. V and J calls and clone size come straight from that table; D and trimming were deduced from the DNA. Of some 120,000 clones in the sample, more than 75% were seen once. With V trimmed by 5 bases and J by 4 bases, 7 bases remained unmatched. CDR3 length: 14 residues. In germline, CDR1 is LNHDA, CDR2 SQIVND (reference sequence). Sequencing was performed on peripheral blood. The TCR was taken from a human donor in a cohort sampled during active COVID-19. The chain links TRBV19 to TRBJ2-7; 8 bases agree with TRBD2. In DNA form, the CDR3 reads TGTGCCAGTAGTTCGGGACTAGGTTTGTACGAGCAGTACTTC. It encodes CASSSGLGLYEQYF.